This note documents a single TCR beta chain sequence. Profiling relied on immunoSEQ multiplex PCR, and the TCRdb table lists in-frame clones only, not all of them. Of roughly 120,000 clones listed, 88% are singletons. The V end was cut by 2 bases, the J end by 3 bases, with 7 bases between. There are 13 residues in the CDR3. The germline CDR1 and CDR2 sequences are SGHDN and FVKESK. This specimen comes from a study of PD-1 blockade in mismatch repair-deficient tumors. Every patient had mismatch repair deficiency by PCR or immunohistochemistry. The receptor's source is an adult with mismatch repair-deficient cancer. Material: peripheral blood, obtained just over 70 weeks after starting pembrolizumab. The rearrangement uses TRBV14 and TRBJ1-1; D not resolved. The CDR3 sequence is CASSQRTDTEAFF. CDR3 nucleotides: TGTGCCAGCAGCCAAAGGACCGACACTGAAGCTTTCTTT.